The rows below give T cell receptor beta chains drawn from one sample of a study of blood T cell repertoires in COVID-19. TCRdb keeps only in-frame clones here, not all; method: immunoSEQ multiplex PCR. Of some 54,000 clones in the sample, 75% to 95% were seen once. Sequenced: peripheral blood. These receptors all stem from a man aged 55 to 70 with acute or convalescent COVID-19. The CDR3 runs from the conserved cysteine through the conserved F or W. The order of the fields is CDR3 length, V gene, clone size, J gene, CDR3 protein. Not every row has a clone size; where given, it reads once, few, many or a size class.

14,TRBV9,-,TRBJ2-2,CASTGPTGHGELFF
15,TRBV3-1/TRBV3-2,-,TRBJ2-1,CASSQAQLSYNEQFF
13,TRBV9,-,TRBJ1-1,CASSVDSPTEAFF
15,TRBV13,-,TRBJ2-1,CASSLRGTTYNEQFF
17,TRBV5-4,-,TRBJ2-3,CASSSSASGYSTDTQYF
15,TRBV11-2,-,TRBJ2-2,CASSLGPEGTGELFF
17,TRBV6-2/TRBV6-3,-,TRBJ2-3,CASSYRLAASSTDTQYF
14,TRBV28,-,TRBJ1-5,CASSFQGTNQPQHF
15,TRBV9,once,TRBJ2-3,CASSGDSLITDTQYF
17,TRBV7-9,-,TRBJ2-6,CASSLNQGRLGANVLTF
13,TRBV19,-,TRBJ2-1,CASSMGGRDEQFF
16,TRBV7-9,-,TRBJ2-1,CASSFLAGGTYNEQFF
14,TRBV6-5,-,TRBJ2-1,CASTTGEVANEQFF
12,TRBV29-1,few,TRBJ2-1,CSSTSGYNEQFF
15,TRBV4-3,-,TRBJ1-2,CASSQVRQGTYGYTF
18,TRBV29-1,-,TRBJ2-5,CSARPASPNRGFQETQYF
19,TRBV27,-,TRBJ2-3,CASSGTGLAGGPIGDTQYF
14,TRBV7-2,-,TRBJ1-2,CASSLRTAKSGYTF
15,TRBV10-3,-,TRBJ1-1,CAISEWDRDGAEAFF
14,TRBV30,-,TRBJ1-5,CAWSLNQGRQPQHF
16,TRBV18,-,TRBJ1-2,CASSPVTGGDNYGYTF
18,TRBV27,-,TRBJ2-2,CASTEGQGVPTNTGELFF
13,TRBV2,-,TRBJ2-2,CASIPGGSGELFF
14,TRBV9,-,TRBJ1-1,CASSVEREDTEAFF
13,TRBV14,-,TRBJ1-5,CASSQGALQPQHF
15,TRBV5-8,-,TRBJ1-5,CASSLLGRGNQPQHF
14,TRBV19,-,TRBJ2-3,CASSARYPGDTQYF